A selection of T cell receptor beta chains follows, all from one sample in a study of T cell responses to AZD1222 COVID-19 vaccine. Some clones are missing from TCRdb's copy, which holds only in-frame ones; the method was immunoSEQ multiplex PCR. Found here are over 90,000 clones, around nine tenths of them singletons; the top ten hold less than 4%. The material sequenced was peripheral blood, taken 28 days after the second AZD1222 dose. The receptors derive from an adult who received the AZD1222 COVID-19 vaccine. Each CDR3 is given with its conserved first and last residue. The order of the fields is V gene, clone size, J gene, D gene, CDR3 length, CDR3 DNA, CDR3 protein. A D gene is named only where the DNA matches it firmly. Clone size, where shown, is once, few, many, or a class for clones that have expanded.

TRBV5-1	-	TRBJ1-5	-	14	TGCGCCAGCAGCTTGGGCGACAGAAATCAGCCCCAGCATTTT	CASSLGDRNQPQHF
TRBV19	once	TRBJ2-5	TRBD1	14	TGTGCCAGTACCTCCCTGGACAGGATTGGGACCCAGTACTTC	CASTSLDRIGTQYF
TRBV7-2	-	TRBJ2-7	TRBD2	15	TGTGCCAGCAGCTTAGCCGGGGGGGCGGCCTACGAGCAGTACTTC	CASSLAGGAAYEQYF
TRBV6-6	-	TRBJ2-1	TRBD2	16	TGTGCCAGCAGTTACTCGATGGCTAGCGGGGGTAATGAGCAGTTCTTC	CASSYSMASGGNEQFF
TRBV30	-	TRBJ1-1	-	17	TGTGCCTGGAGTGTATGGGACCGTGGGGCCATGAACACTGAAGCTTTCTTT	CAWSVWDRGAMNTEAFF
TRBV7-9	-	TRBJ1-6	-	15	TGTGCCAGCAGCTTAGTTGCGGGTTCAGGTTCACCCCTCCACTTT	CASSLVAGSGSPLHF
TRBV7-2	-	TRBJ2-3	TRBD2	17	TGTGCCAGCAGCTTGCTGGGGCGGGGGGCCCGCACAGATACGCAGTATTTT	CASSLLGRGARTDTQYF
TRBV3-1/TRBV3-2	-	TRBJ2-3	-	16	TGTGCCAGCAGCCAAGTCAGGGGACTCCGCACAGATACGCAGTATTTT	CASSQVRGLRTDTQYF
TRBV19	-	TRBJ1-5	-	12	TGTGCCAGTAGTATAGGGTCCCGGCCCCAGCATTTT	CASSIGSRPQHF
TRBV7-9	-	TRBJ1-2	-	14	TGTGCCAGCAGCTTAGACGGGATCCTAAGGGGCTACACCTTC	CASSLDGILRGYTF
TRBV27	-	TRBJ2-1	TRBD2	15	TGTGCCAGCAGTAAACTAGCGGGGGGATACAATGAGCAGTTCTTC	CASSKLAGGYNEQFF
TRBV6-2/TRBV6-3	-	TRBJ1-5	-	17	TGTGCCAGCAGTTTTCGGGCAGGGCCCAATAGCAATCAGCCCCAGCATTTT	CASSFRAGPNSNQPQHF
TRBV25-1	-	TRBJ2-4	TRBD2	17	TGTGCCAGCAGTGGTTCAGAAGCGGGGGGAACCAAAAACATTCAGTACTTC	CASSGSEAGGTKNIQYF
TRBV6-5	-	TRBJ2-5	TRBD1	16	TGTGCCAGCAGTTACTCCGTGTTAGGGGGCACGGAGACCCAGTACTTC	CASSYSVLGGTETQYF
TRBV7-2	-	TRBJ2-7	-	12	TGTGCCAGCAGCTTTCACGGCTACGAGCAGTACTTC	CASSFHGYEQYF
TRBV30	-	TRBJ1-6	-	14	TGTGCCGGACGGGGCTCAGGGCAAGGTTCACCCCTCCACTTT	CAGRGSGQGSPLHF
TRBV5-1	once	TRBJ2-3	TRBD1	16	TGCGCCAGCAGCTTGGAAGGGGGCGCGTCTGTGGATACGCAGTATTTT	CASSLEGGASVDTQYF
TRBV19	once	TRBJ1-1	-	14	TGTGCCAGTAGTATCAGGGCAGGGAATACTGAAGCTTTCTTT	CASSIRAGNTEAFF
TRBV6-4	-	TRBJ1-5	TRBD1	18	TGTGCCAGCAGTGACACCCAGGACAGGGGGCATCGCAATCAGCCCCAGCATTTT	CASSDTQDRGHRNQPQHF
TRBV6-5	-	TRBJ2-5	-	13	TGTGCCAGCAGTTGGACAGTGCAAGAGACCCAGTACTTC	CASSWTVQETQYF
TRBV9	-	TRBJ2-2	-	14	TGTGCCAGCAGCGTAGCGGTGAACACCGGGGAGCTGTTTTTT	CASSVAVNTGELFF
TRBV5-5	-	TRBJ1-1	TRBD1	15	TGTGCCAGCAGCCCTGGACAGGGGTTGAACACTGAAGCTTTCTTT	CASSPGQGLNTEAFF
TRBV7-9	-	TRBJ1-2	-	19	TGTGCCAGCAGCCCTCCCGTTCGACAGGAGACACCAGATAACTATGGCTACACCTTC	CASSPPVRQETPDNYGYTF
TRBV28	-	TRBJ2-7	-	16	TGTGCCAGCAGGTCCCGGCGGGACAGCTCTTCCTACGAGCAGTACTTC	CASRSRRDSSSYEQYF
TRBV5-6	few	TRBJ1-2	-	14	TGTGCCAGCAGCGCTCGCGGACTTCTCTATGGCTACACCTTC	CASSARGLLYGYTF
TRBV11-2	-	TRBJ1-1	-	18	TGTGCCAGCAGCTTAGGGCGAGGGAAGGGCGTGGGGGACACTGAAGCTTTCTTT	CASSLGRGKGVGDTEAFF
TRBV6-2/TRBV6-3	-	TRBJ2-1	-	15	TGTGCCAGCAGTTACGCAGGGTTAGAAATGAATGAGCAGTTCTTC	CASSYAGLEMNEQFF
TRBV7-2	-	TRBJ1-2	TRBD1	13	TGTGCCAGCAGCTCGGGACAGGTCTATGGCTACACCTTC	CASSSGQVYGYTF
TRBV5-1	-	TRBJ1-4	-	14	TGCGCCAGCTCCGGGGGCAGGGGAAATGAAAAACTGTTTTTT	CASSGGRGNEKLFF